The text below deals with one T cell receptor beta chain. Its antigen is not identified. The CDR3 sequence is 17 residues long. V was pared by 3 bases and J by 3 bases, with 14 bases of the junction left unmatched. CDR1 and CDR2 (germline): SGHAT, FQNNGV. This sample was included in a study of cytomegalovirus exposure and HLA in healthy donors. Study-wide findings and caveats: TCR beta V segments were, for the most part, productive about 87% or about 30% of the time in an earlier analysis. In most subjects, TCR beta sequences reportedly gave accurate predictions of HLA-A and HLA-B alleles.

Donors likely had unrecorded immune exposures despite being nominally healthy when sampled. PCR involved 60 Vbeta and 13 Jbeta primers. Repertoires were generated with immunoSEQ multiplex PCR, while TCRdb's copy carries only in-frame clones and drops some. The sample carries some 90,000 clones, around 80% recorded once. The TCR was taken from a man aged 40-55 years in good health and CMV-seronegative. Material: PBMCs. The rearrangement uses TRBV11-2 and TRBJ2-7; 7 bases line up with TRBD2. CDR3 nucleotides: TGTGCCAGCAGCTTTAAGGTCGGGGGGAACAGAGACTACGAGCAGTACTTC. Its translation: CASSFKVGGNRDYEQYF. The variable domain in full, completed from reference TRBV11-2 and TRBJ2-7, reads EAGVAQSPRYKIIEKRQSVAFWCNPISGHATLYWYQQILGQGPKLLIQFQNNGVVDDSQLPKDRFSAERLKGVDSTLKIQPAKLEDSAVYLCASSFKVGGNRDYEQYFGPGTRLTVT.